This T cell receptor (beta chain) was obtained from a study of cytomegalovirus exposure and HLA in healthy donors. Whole-study results and caveats: Later genetic work tied a missense DCLRE1C variant to beta-chain V and J trimming. The analysis excluded some indistinguishable V segments, including TRBV6-2 and TRBV6-3. There were under 200 TCR beta chains listed as cytomegalovirus-associated. In a later analysis, at a false discovery rate of 0.05, approximately 18,000 TCR beta sequences were associated with HLA alleles.

Primers: 60 Vbeta forward and 13 Jbeta reverse. Libraries were prepared by immunoSEQ multiplex PCR; TCRdb keeps only in-frame clonotypes and omits some of them. The data show approximately 120,000 clones, with 80% seen just once and around 8.9% held by the top ten. Comments on this clone: Its antigen is undetermined.

V lost 5 bases, J lost 2 bases, and 9 bases lay in between. The germline gives CDR1 MNHEY, CDR2 SVGAGI. The CDR3 covers 13 residues. The chain is built from TRBV6-5 and TRBJ1-1, with a possible D match to TRBD1 (5 bases). The sequenced sample was PBMCs. This receptor was taken from a man aged 30-40 years in good health and CMV-seropositive. In DNA form, the CDR3 reads TGTGCCAGCAGTGAAAGGGGCAACACTGAAGCTTTCTTT. Protein sequence: CASSERGNTEAFF.